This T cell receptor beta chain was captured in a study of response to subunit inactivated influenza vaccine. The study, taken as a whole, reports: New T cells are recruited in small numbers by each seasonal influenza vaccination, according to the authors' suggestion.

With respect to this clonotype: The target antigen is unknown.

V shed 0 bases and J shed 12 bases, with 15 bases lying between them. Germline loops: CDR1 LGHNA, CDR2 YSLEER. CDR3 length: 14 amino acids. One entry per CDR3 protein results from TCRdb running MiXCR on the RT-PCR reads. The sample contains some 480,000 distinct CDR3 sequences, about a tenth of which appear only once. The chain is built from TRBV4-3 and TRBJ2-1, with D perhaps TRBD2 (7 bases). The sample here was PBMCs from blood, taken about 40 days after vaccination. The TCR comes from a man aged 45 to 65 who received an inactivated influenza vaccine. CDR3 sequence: CASSQDLGGGVQFF. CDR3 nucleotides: TGCGCCAGCAGCCAAGATCTAGGGGGGGGCGTGCAGTTCTTC.